This T cell receptor (beta chain) was observed in a study of cytomegalovirus exposure and HLA in healthy donors (dated by TCRdb to 2016 to 2017). At the level of the whole study: In an earlier analysis of about 560 of the donors, 276 Gb of sequence data and 117 million unique TCR beta sequences from 180 million or so T cells were reported. An early release that covered about 600 HLA-typed donors contained around 300 gigabases of sequencing data and around 80 million unique TCR sequences. The genetic ancestry cluster associated with self-reported Caucasian donors included around four fifths of the 300 to 400 genotyped donors. The study aimed to test whether signatures of past pathogen exposure could be identified by cataloging public T cell receptors. The T cell repertoires of around 670 subjects were profiled by immunosequencing and related to cytomegalovirus serostatus. Besides the first cohort of some 670 subjects, a separate validation cohort made up of over 95 different subjects was used. To predict cytomegalovirus infection status, the study combined high-throughput TCR immunosequencing, statistical association of individual TCRs with disease status, and machine learning. In a later analysis, previously published TCR beta repertoires from fewer than 750 donors were re-analyzed and high-resolution HLA genotyping was added so that TCR occurrence patterns could be studied. In the later analysis, no new phenotypic data were used to find candidate immune exposures; instead, reliance was placed on TCR beta sequences and their occurrence across donors. An earlier analysis of several hundred of the donors applied high-throughput TCR beta sequencing to assess whether each TCR beta V gene segment acted as functional or pseudogenic. Alongside the repertoire data, information on donor age, sex, ethnicity and CMV serostatus was compiled. A later genetic analysis used genome-wide SNP genotypes for about three fifths of the 666 donors, treating that subset as a discovery cohort. Every discovery cohort repertoire had been produced on one sequencing platform. HLA typing included class I and class II loci at four-digit resolution. Typing coverage varied by locus: roughly 620-640 donors for A, B, C, DRB1 and DQB1; approximately 560 for DQA1; more than 600 for DPA1; approximately 450 for DPB1. Four to six DR-DQ haplotypes were handled as single units for association and clustering, since linkage in the cohort was strong. Among around 400 genotyped donors of the cohort, an average of 235,054 unique TCR beta nucleotide sequences were sequenced per donor, about a sixth of them non-productive. What the authors observed across the whole study: Across donors, most TCR sequences were observed very rarely, whereas some public TCRs were present in many individuals. This cohort had only TCR beta chains sequenced, and the lack of alpha or paired-chain data limited which features could be detected. Linkage disequilibrium might explain the correlated functional status among segregating V segments, but an unknown experimental factor could not be ruled out. It was suggested by the authors that the approach could potentially be generalized to other disease states and immunological phenotypes. In vitro tests confirmed that a few of the cytomegalovirus-associated TCR beta chains recognize cytomegalovirus antigens. In a later analysis, the rate of TCR association differed among HLA loci, with DRB1 alleles having the most associated TCRs and HLA-C alleles having the fewest. When HLA alleles, especially DR and DQ, strongly co-occurred, attributing TCR associations to individual alleles was difficult. The study gave a list of 150 to 200 TCR beta chains associated with cytomegalovirus. Immune exposure information for the cohort was limited to CMV serostatus. Because HLA typing was missing for some donors at each locus, association tests included only the typed subset. In a later genetic analysis, a missense DCLRE1C variant was associated with V-gene and J-gene trimming of TCR beta chains, and the association was replicated in an independent cohort. In a later genetic analysis, fewer N-insertions in productive TCRs were reported among donors in an Asian-associated ancestry cluster than the 666-donor mean. Some IMGT-functional V segments, including TRBV6-2 and TRBV6-3, could not be distinguished by the 87-base-pair reads and were therefore excluded. A later analysis found that HLA-associated TCR beta chains were more clonally expanded and had lower generation probabilities than equally common non-associated chains. Roughly uniform sequencing depth across donors was assumed in presence/absence analyses, although this assumption may not hold. At a false discovery rate of 0.05, a later analysis linked some 17,000 TCR beta sequences to specific HLA alleles. A further reported finding was that TCR beta sequences accurately predicted the HLA-A and HLA-B alleles for most subjects in the first cohort. A group of highly shared sequence variants was considered likely to be a technical artifact of the sequencing pipeline. Broadly in line with IMGT annotations, most TCR beta V segments showed up in productive rearrangements about 87% or about 30% of the time in an earlier analysis of 587 of the donors. In a later analysis, several top co-occurrence clusters were reported to appear linked to parvovirus B19, influenza, CMV and Epstein-Barr virus. According to a later analysis, most CMV-associated TCR beta chains appeared to be HLA-restricted, and the HLA associations seemed to be driven largely by CMV exposure. Fewer than 20 rarely observed V segments, including chromosome 9 orphons, were excluded from the earlier analysis of some 590 of the donors because counts were too low. The classifier was reported to diagnose cytomegalovirus status with high specificity and sensitivity in both the original cohort and the validation cohort.

This clone was seen once. This clone's antigen is unknown. Base qualities are not at hand, and no much larger clone is one base apart. The library was prepared using the immunoSEQ multiplex PCR assay. The multiplex PCR relied on a mix of 60 forward primers for TCR Vbeta segments and 13 reverse primers for TCR Jbeta segments. The CDR3 region of rearranged TCR beta genes was amplified from genomic DNA by a multiplex PCR assay. On the Illumina HiSeq System, the amplified TCR beta libraries were sequenced as 87-base-pair reads. The paper's processing steps were these. In a later analysis, 70 million to 95 million unique TCR beta chains were counted across the 690 or so repertoires, and roughly 11 million of these chains were shared by at least two donors. To remove PCR and sequencing errors, raw reads were error-corrected and collapsed into unique sequences using a nearest-neighbor algorithm that merged closely related sequences. V, D and J gene segments were assigned by aligning CDR3 sequences to IMGT reference sequences. For a sequence to be retained, a match of at least six nucleotides to both a V gene segment and a J gene segment was required. Rearrangements were called productive when the CDR3 lacked stop codons and stayed in frame with V and J; all others were non-productive. Following IMGT convention, CDR3 was defined as the stretch from the second conserved V-encoded cysteine to the conserved J-encoded phenylalanine. The earlier analysis of 450 to 750 of the donors excluded any sequence lacking an unambiguous match to a single V gene segment. In an earlier analysis of almost 600 of the donors, a V segment was called functional when productive rearrangements were above 56.7%, and segregating when the standard deviation between donors exceeded 5%. A statistical classification framework was built for diagnosing cytomegalovirus status from the catalog of TCR beta chain sequences. A later analysis assigned V and J genes by comparing TCR nucleotide sequences with IMGT/GENE-DB human TR gene sequences. The TCRdist pipeline was used in a later analysis to assign CDR3 sequences and most-parsimonious VDJ recombination scenarios. In a later analysis, each TCR beta chain was defined by its CDR3 amino acid sequence together with its V-gene family, and reads without a unique V-gene family were excluded. To address suspected cross-contamination and a sequencing artifact, a later analysis removed approximately 600 highly shared, low-generation-probability nucleotide sequences. A later analysis calculated a clonal expansion index for each public chain from normalized within-repertoire ranks of inferred template counts. Generation probabilities in a later analysis came from a VDJ recombination model fitted to out-of-frame rearrangements, and those results were checked against IGoR. In a later analysis, TCR-TCR, TCR-HLA and TCR-CMV co-occurrence was scored with hypergeometric tests, and a repertoire-size bias correction was applied to TCR pairs. A later analysis estimated false discovery rates by permuting HLA or CMV assignments 20 times. In a later analysis, co-occurring TCRs were grouped using DBSCAN, with TCRdist sequence similarity added in when clustering inside HLA-allele-positive subsets. Repertoires with fewer than 30,000 or more than 120,000 public chains, plus five repertoires with anomalous nucleotide sharing, were excluded from co-occurrence clustering. TCRdb's version of the immuneACCESS table is confined to in-frame rearrangements and falls short of the full clone set. An unresolved V gene accounts for under half of the shortfall where checked; the remainder is of unknown origin. The V and J calls and clone size come from that table; D and trimming were worked out from the DNA. The sample has more than 75,000 clones on record, just under 85% of them singletons. Of the sample, 5.5% to 6.5% falls within the top ten clones.

The cohort was made up of 666 healthy bone marrow donors. At the time of sampling, all cohort members were nominally healthy, though unrecorded immune exposures were likely present. The donor was CMV seropositive and was included in the group of 289 seropositive cohort members. Every donor gave a peripheral blood sample, and the peripheral blood mononuclear cells from that sample were used for TCR beta sequencing. Genomic DNA was extracted from the blood cell samples with the Qiagen DNeasy Blood Extraction Kit. The cysteine opens and the phenylalanine closes a CDR3 of 15 amino acids. Of the read, only the CDR3 DNA is kept; its 45 bases are in frame from base 1. Per the germline V gene, SGHRS is the CDR1 and YFSETQ is the CDR2. Deletion took 2 bases off V and 1 base off J, with a span of 12 bases between the germline ends.

Recombination linked TRBV5-1 to TRBJ2-5; the D gene cannot be named for sure. The sequenced sample consisted of PBMCs. The TCR sequence derives from a woman between 18 and 29 years old in good health and CMV-seropositive. The DNA is TGCGCCAGCAGCTTTGGCCAGGCCCCCCAAGAGACCCAGTACTTC. It translates to CASSFGQAPQETQYF.